Each of the 21 T cell receptor beta chains below was sequenced from the same sample in a study of CD8 T cells in ankylosing spondylitis. TCRdb recomputed calls from the 5' RACE reads with MiXCR, one row per CDR3 protein. This sample has about 450,000 distinct CDR3 sequences; 25% to 30% occur once, and the top ten carry 0.89%. No antigens are known for them. General observations from the study: What appeared characteristic of ankylosing spondylitis blood was a TCR beta motif of about eight highly homologous variants.

Sequenced: blood, either unsorted or a sorted T cell fraction (not recorded which). These receptor sequences come from a male donor with ankylosing spondylitis.

The V call is TRBV6-1, the J call TRBJ2-2, with D perhaps TRBD2 (6 bases). This CDR3 has 16 amino acids. Germline V gene sequence: CDR1 MNHNS, CDR2 SASEGT. The germline V and J ends were trimmed by 6 bases and 1 base, with 15 bases remaining between them. DNA of the CDR3: TGTGCCAGCAGGCTCTGGGCGGGGATGAACACCGGGGAGCTGTTTTTT. Translated: CASRLWAGMNTGELFF.

This clonotype was recorded a few times. The chain links TRBV4-2 to TRBJ1-6; D remains unclear. Per the germline V gene, CDR1 is LGHNA and CDR2 is YNFKEQ. Trimming stripped 0 bases from V and 7 bases from J, with 4 bases between. The CDR3 loop spans 13 amino acids. CDR3 bases: TGTGCCAGCAGCCAAGAGCGAAATTCACCCCTCCACTTT. Encoded protein: CASSQERNSPLHF.

This clonotype was observed many times. The chain combines TRBV27 with TRBJ2-7; 11 bases map to TRBD2. The germline V gene has CDR1 MNHEY and CDR2 SMNVEV (reference sequence). CDR3 length: 17 amino acids. Trimming removed 10 bases from V and 0 bases from J; junction bases left unmatched: 14. In DNA, the CDR3 is TGTGCCATCCCGGGACTAGCGGCCGTTCCCTACTCCTACGAGCAGTACTTC. This encodes CAIPGLAAVPYSYEQYF.

V usage is TRBV20-1 and J usage is TRBJ2-3, with TRBD1 as a possible D gene (6 bases). V lost 6 bases to trimming and J lost 2 bases, with 15 bases between them. The V gene's germline CDR1 is DFQATT and CDR2 SNEGSKA (reference sequence). The CDR3 totals 14 residues. The CDR3 DNA is TGCAGTGCCGCATTAGAGGGGGTCACAGATACGCAGTATTTT. This sequence encodes CSAALEGVTDTQYF.

This rearrangement joins TRBV2 to TRBJ1-6; perhaps TRBD1 as D (6 bases). The CDR3 runs to 13 residues. The V gene lost 8 bases and the J gene lost 5 bases, with 10 bases spanning the gap. Germline V CDR1 and CDR2: SNHLY, FYNNEI. The CDR3 here is CASQTGNNSPLHF. CDR3 DNA: TGTGCCAGCCAGACAGGAAATAATTCACCCCTCCACTTT.

This sequence joins TRBV25-1 and TRBJ1-5; 7 nucleotides agree with TRBD1. Germline V gene data show CDR1 as MGHDK and CDR2 as SYGVNS. The J segment lost 0 bases and the V segment lost 4 bases, leaving 0 bases of the junction unmatched. The CDR3 runs 14 residues. The chain's CDR3 is CASSGDSSNQPQHF. CDR3 nucleotide sequence: TGTGCCAGCAGTGGGGACAGTAGCAATCAGCCCCAGCATTTT.

The rearrangement links TRBV10-3 to TRBJ1-2; 7 bases match TRBD1. The CDR3 spans 14 residues. Germline CDR1 reads ENHRY; CDR2 reads SYGVKD. Unmatched junction bases numbered 5, after V lost 5 bases and J lost 2 bases. The DNA for the CDR3 is TGTGCCATCAGTTCCGGGACAGTAAACTATGGCTACACCTTC. Its protein product is CAISSGTVNYGYTF.

The chain carries TRBV24-1 and TRBJ2-1; possibly TRBD1 for D (5 bases). The length of the CDR3 is 12 residues. V dropped 3 bases and J dropped 10 bases, with 9 bases sitting between them. Germline CDR1 is KGHDR and CDR2 is SFDVKD. The CDR3 sequence is CATSDHQGEQFF. In DNA, the CDR3 is TGTGCCACCAGTGATCACCAGGGAGAGCAGTTCTTC.

In its sample, this clonotype was seen a few times. The chain couples TRBV7-2 to TRBJ1-2; 9 bases are shared with TRBD1. The length of the CDR3 is 15 residues. V lost 1 base, J lost 6 bases, and 6 bases stayed unmatched. Germline-derived CDR1 and CDR2 are SGHTA and FQGNSA. CDR3 in DNA: TGTGCCAGCAGCTTAGTCTGGACAGGGGTGGATGGCTACACCTTC. Encoded protein: CASSLVWTGVDGYTF.

This chain joins TRBV4-2 and TRBJ1-3, with D unresolved. Germline-derived CDR1 and CDR2 are LGHNA and YNFKEQ. The CDR3 runs to 16 residues. V was pared by 0 bases and J by 0 bases, with 9 bases between. CDR3 region: CASSQEVRTSGNTIYF. CDR3 coding DNA: TGTGCCAGCAGCCAAGAGGTACGGACCTCTGGAAACACCATATATTTT.

V usage is TRBV20-1 and J usage is TRBJ1-4; weak D call: TRBD1 (6 bases). V lost 0 bases and J 3 bases, leaving 11 bases between the germline ends. Germline V gene sequence: CDR1 DFQATT, CDR2 SNEGSKA (reference sequence). The CDR3 is 15 amino acids. The CDR3 region is CSARDIRGSNEKLFF. CDR3 nucleotide sequence: TGCAGTGCTAGAGATATCAGGGGCTCTAATGAAAAACTGTTTTTT.

This chain joins TRBV24-1 and TRBJ2-7; D is unclear. With 4 bases removed from V and 7 bases from J, the gap between germline ends came to 7 bases. The CDR3 has 11 amino acids. Looked up from germline, CDR1 is KGHDR and CDR2 is SFDVKD. The CDR3 region is CATSDSSEQYF. CDR3 nucleotides: TGTGCCACCAGTGACTCTTCGGAGCAGTACTTC.

The table lists this clonotype with many counts. The genes are TRBV12-3 or TRBV12-4 and TRBJ2-5; D unresolved. The CDR3 has 14 residues. Between the trimmed V and J ends, which lost 3 bases and 4 bases, there was a span of 12 bases. The CDR3 coding sequence is TGTGCCAGCAGTTTGAAGAGAATAAGAGAGACCCAGTACTTC. Its translation: CASSLKRIRETQYF.

The chain joins TRBV10-1 to TRBJ2-1, with D possibly being TRBD1 or TRBD2 (6 bases each). Germline CDR1 is WNHNN and CDR2 is SYGVQD (reference sequence). The CDR3 is 16 amino acids. The V gene lost 0 bases and the J gene lost 6 bases, with 15 bases spanning the gap. The CDR3 protein is CASSESGGLGGNEQFF. The DNA for the CDR3 is TGCGCCAGCAGTGAGTCTGGGGGGCTAGGAGGCAATGAGCAGTTCTTC.

The table lists this clonotype with a few counts. The genes are TRBV7-7 and TRBJ2-2; 12 positions agree with TRBD2. Germline assignment: CDR1 SSHAT and CDR2 FNYEAQ (reference sequence). V lost 4 bases and J lost 5; bases outside the gene matches: 5. The CDR3 runs to 16 residues. The CDR3 coding sequence is TGTGCCAGCAGCTCACTAGCGGGAGGTTGGACCGGGGAGCTGTTTTTT. Its protein is CASSSLAGGWTGELFF.

This clonotype came up a few times. This chain uses TRBV12-3 or TRBV12-4 with TRBJ2-1; 8 bases match TRBD2. After removal of 5 bases from V and 6 bases from J, the junction contained 9 bases not matched to a gene. The CDR3 runs 15 residues. The CDR3 protein is CASSLPGGPSNEQFF. CDR3 nucleotides: TGTGCCAGCAGTCTCCCGGGGGGGCCGTCCAATGAGCAGTTCTTC.

The chain has TRBV9 and TRBJ1-5; perhaps TRBD1 as D (5 bases). The V gene's germline CDR1 is SGDLS and CDR2 YYNGEE. Between the trimmed V and J ends, which lost 8 bases and 3 bases, there was a span of 15 bases. The CDR3 consists of 14 residues. CDR3: CARRLWTLNQPQHF. The CDR3 DNA sequence: TGTGCCAGAAGACTGTGGACACTCAATCAGCCCCAGCATTTT.

The count of this clonotype is one. The rearrangement joins TRBV5-1 to TRBJ1-6, with 9 bases lining up with TRBD1. Looked up from germline, CDR1 is SGHRS and CDR2 is YFSETQ. With 0 bases clipped from V and 8 bases from J, the junction kept 6 bases outside the gene matches. The CDR3 extends over 16 amino acids. DNA of the CDR3: TGCGCCAGCAGCTTGGCCCCGGGACAGGGCGATTCACCCCTCCACTTT. Its translation: CASSLAPGQGDSPLHF.

This clonotype turned up a few times. The chain combines TRBV5-1 with TRBJ2-7; TRBD1 might be the D (6 bases). The CDR3 runs 14 residues. V was pared by 5 bases and J by 1 base, with 13 bases between. Germline-derived CDR1 and CDR2 are SGHRS and YFSETQ. CDR3 sequence: CASSEQGGSYEQYF. The CDR3 DNA sequence: TGCGCCAGCAGTGAACAGGGTGGTTCCTACGAGCAGTACTTC.

The chain couples TRBV18 to TRBJ1-4; D uncertain. V lost 3 bases to trimming and J lost 7 bases, with 15 bases between them. The CDR3 length is 15 residues. Germline V gene sequence: CDR1 KGHSH, CDR2 LQKENI. The CDR3 region has the DNA TGTGCCAGCTCACCTGGGTCCTCCCGCACTGAAAAACTGTTTTTT. Translation gives CASSPGSSRTEKLFF.

This clonotype was seen a handful of times. The chain links TRBV20-1 to TRBJ1-5; no firm D call. Germline lookup yields CDR1 DFQATT and CDR2 SNEGSKA (reference sequence). This CDR3 contains 13 residues. Trimming removed 3 bases from V and 8 bases from J, with 14 bases in between. The CDR3: CSASPGVGEPQHF. Written as DNA, the CDR3 is TGCAGTGCTAGCCCCGGAGTGGGAGAGCCCCAGCATTTT.